The 10 T cell receptor beta chains reported below all come from one sample, sequenced in a study of blood T cells in healthy people across ages. Sample-barcoded 5' priming and a J-beta primer mix drove a second PCR of about 6 to 11 cycles. A single record per CDR3 protein comes from TCRdb applying MiXCR to the 5' RACE reads. The data show hundreds of thousands of distinct CDR3 sequences, with approximately 67% seen just once and 25% to 35% held by the top ten. The sequenced sample was blood. The source of these receptors is a man aged 25 to 45 in good health.

This clonotype showed up just a few times. V and J are TRBV25-1 and TRBJ1-2, with 7 positions matching TRBD1. Trimming cost V 1 base and J 4 bases; bases outside gene matches: 6. Germline CDR1 is MGHDK and CDR2 is SYGVNS. This CDR3 spans 15 amino acids. CDR3: CASSESGGGSYGYTF. The CDR3 DNA reads TGTGCCAGCAGTGAATCAGGGGGAGGAAGCTATGGCTACACCTTC.

V and J are TRBV6-5 and TRBJ2-3; D could derive from TRBD1 or TRBD2 (5 bases each). V gave up 8 bases and J gave up 7 bases, with 19 bases separating them. The CDR3 totals 14 residues. Germline CDR1 and CDR2: MNHEY and SVGAGI. The CDR3 reads CASRGGSGHYTQYF. The CDR3 DNA follows: TGTGCCAGCCGGGGCGGGTCAGGGCACTATACGCAGTATTTT.

V gene TRBV6-5 combines with J gene TRBJ1-1; D is perhaps TRBD1 (6 bases). V lost 4 bases, J lost 9 bases, and 15 bases lay in between. Germline values: CDR1 MNHEY, CDR2 SVGAGI. This CDR3 has 13 amino acids. This CDR3 reads CASSSQDSPQAFF. In DNA form, the CDR3 reads TGTGCCAGCAGTTCCCAGGACAGTCCCCAAGCTTTCTTT.

This clonotype was seen only once. This chain joins TRBV5-5 and TRBJ1-5; 9 nucleotides line up with TRBD1. Germline loops: CDR1 SGHKS, CDR2 YYEKEE (reference sequence). There are 16 residues in the CDR3. J was trimmed by 9 bases and V by 0 bases; bases with no gene match: 10. The CDR3 spells CASSLVMDRGDLPQHF. CDR3 in DNA: TGTGCCAGCAGCTTGGTGATGGACAGGGGAGATTTGCCCCAGCATTTT.

The J gene is TRBJ2-5, the V gene TRBV20-1; D uncertain. Germline V gene lookup returns CDR1 DFQATT and CDR2 SNEGSKA (reference sequence). The CDR3 covers 14 residues. Trimming removed 0 bases at V and 1 base at J, with 9 bases between. CDR3 protein: CSARDWQSQETQYF. In DNA form, the CDR3 reads TGCAGTGCTAGAGATTGGCAGTCCCAAGAGACCCAGTACTTC.

The chain combines TRBV7-2 with TRBJ2-1; D may be TRBD2 (6 bases). The CDR3 length is 16 residues. V lost 3 bases, J lost 3 bases, and 15 bases lay in between. Per germline, CDR1 SGHTA and CDR2 FQGNSA. The CDR3 spells CASSFLDSGDYNEQFF. CDR3 sequence (DNA): TGTGCCAGCAGCTTCCTTGATAGCGGAGACTACAATGAGCAGTTCTTC.

The chain uses TRBV5-1 and TRBJ2-1; D is perhaps TRBD1 (6 bases). The ends were cut back, 4 bases at V and 4 bases at J, with 12 bases in the middle. Germline V lookup: CDR1 SGHRS, CDR2 YFSETQ. This CDR3 spans 14 amino acids. As DNA, the CDR3 is TGCGCCAGCAGCCCAGACAGGAGATACAATGAGCAGTTCTTC. Its translation is CASSPDRRYNEQFF.

The gene calls are TRBV25-1 and TRBJ2-7, with D unresolved. Deletions cut 6 bases from V and 2 bases from J, with 8 bases between. This CDR3 spans 12 amino acids. Germline V gene sequence: CDR1 MGHDK, CDR2 SYGVNS. Here the CDR3 reads CASSTIPYEQYF. The CDR3, as DNA: TGTGCCAGCAGCACCATACCCTACGAGCAGTACTTC.

This clonotype showed up just a few times. The chain is built from TRBV6-2 or TRBV6-3 and TRBJ2-7, with TRBD2 as a possible D gene (5 bases). Germline CDR1 reads MNHEY; CDR2 reads SVGEGT. The CDR3 consists of 12 residues. Trimming took 3 bases from V and 12 from J, leaving 15 bases between them. In DNA, the CDR3 is TGTGCCAGCAGTTATGGCCTGGGAGAGGGGTACTTC. Its translation: CASSYGLGEGYF.

J is TRBJ1-2 and V is TRBV27, with 10 bases fitting TRBD1. The V and J ends lost 0 bases and 8 bases, in that order; junction bases with no gene match: 9. The CDR3 length is 16 residues. From germline, CDR1 is MNHEY and CDR2 SMNVEV (reference sequence). The CDR3 DNA follows: TGTGCCAGCAGTTTATCAGGGACAGGGGCGTCCGGGGGCTACACCTTC. Amino acid sequence: CASSLSGTGASGGYTF.